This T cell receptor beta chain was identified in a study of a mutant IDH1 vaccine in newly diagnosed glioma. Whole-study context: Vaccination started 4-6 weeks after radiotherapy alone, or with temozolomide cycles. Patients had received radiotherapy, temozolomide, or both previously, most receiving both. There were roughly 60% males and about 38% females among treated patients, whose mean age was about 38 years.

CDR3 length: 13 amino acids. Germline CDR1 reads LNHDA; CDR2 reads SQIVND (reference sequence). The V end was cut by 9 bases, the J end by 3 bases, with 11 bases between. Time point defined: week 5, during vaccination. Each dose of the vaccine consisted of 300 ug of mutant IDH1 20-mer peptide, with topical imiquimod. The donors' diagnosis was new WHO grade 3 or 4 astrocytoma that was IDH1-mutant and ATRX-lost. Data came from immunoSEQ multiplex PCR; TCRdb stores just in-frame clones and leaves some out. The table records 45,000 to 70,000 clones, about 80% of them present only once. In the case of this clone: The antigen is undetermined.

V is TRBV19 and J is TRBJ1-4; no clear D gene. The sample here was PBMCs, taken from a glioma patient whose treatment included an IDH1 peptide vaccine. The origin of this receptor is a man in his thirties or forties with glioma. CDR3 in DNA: TGTGCCAGCCGACACTCCTCTAATGAAAAACTGTTTTTT. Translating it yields CASRHSSNEKLFF.